Listed below are T cell receptor beta chains from one sample, sequenced in a study of CD8+ T cells in alopecia areata. Using immunoSEQ multiplex PCR, the repertoire was profiled, and TCRdb retains in-frame clones only, with some absent. Of 160,000 or so clones in the sample, 58% were seen once. Sample: CD4+ T cells sorted from blood, taken around week 55, from a patient treated with tofacitinib. The receptors come from a human donor with alopecia areata. Both conserved end residues are part of each CDR3. Each record gives: D gene, V gene, clone size, J gene, CDR3 DNA, CDR3 protein. The D gene is left open where the match is weak. A clone size is listed for some rows: how often the clone was seen (once, few, many), or a class if it is expanded.

>TRBD1|TRBV13|.|TRBJ2-7
TGTGCCAGCAGCAGTAGCCCCACAGGGGGCCGCTACGAGCAGTACTTC
CASSSSPTGGRYEQYF
>.|TRBV19|.|TRBJ2-3
TGTGCCAGTAGGTCCGGGCTCACAGATACGCAGTATTTT
CASRSGLTDTQYF
>.|TRBV19|.|TRBJ1-2
TGTGCCAGTAGTATCAATCCAGACCAGGCCTATGGCTACACCTTC
CASSINPDQAYGYTF
>.|TRBV30|.|TRBJ2-6
TGTGCCTGGGGAGGGGCCAACGTCCTGACTTTC
CAWGGANVLTF
>TRBD2|TRBV27|.|TRBJ2-3
TGTGCCAGCAGTCCCCCCGGGAGGGCGGGATGGACAGATACGCAGTATTTT
CASSPPGRAGWTDTQYF
>TRBD1|TRBV18|once|TRBJ1-1
TGTGCCAGCTCAGAGGACAGGTCTTACACTGAAGCTTTCTTT
CASSEDRSYTEAFF
>.|TRBV30|.|TRBJ1-2
TGTGCCTGGAGTGTCGCCGGGACACCTTCTAACTATGGCTACACCTTC
CAWSVAGTPSNYGYTF
>TRBD1|TRBV6-5|few|TRBJ1-5
TGTGCCAGTCGGACAGGGGGCGGCCAGCCCCAGCATTTT
CASRTGGGQPQHF
>.|TRBV2|.|TRBJ2-1
TGTGCCAGCGGGGGAAAACGTAGCTCCTACAATGAGCAGTTCTTC
CASGGKRSSYNEQFF
>.|TRBV5-1|.|TRBJ2-1
TGCGCCAGCAGCTTGGAGGGGGCCTACAATGAGCAGTTCTTC
CASSLEGAYNEQFF
>.|TRBV6-1|once|TRBJ2-4
TGTGCCAGCAGTGAAGTGCCCAAAAACATTCAGTACTTC
CASSEVPKNIQYF
>TRBD1|TRBV2|.|TRBJ1-2
TGTGCCAGCAGTGAGGGGGACAGACGTGGCTACACCTTC
CASSEGDRRGYTF
>TRBD1|TRBV6-5|.|TRBJ2-5
TGTGCCAGCAGTTACCCGACAGGGTTTGAAGAGACCCAGTACTTC
CASSYPTGFEETQYF
>TRBD1|TRBV5-1|.|TRBJ1-2
TGCGCCAGCAGCATGTCCACAGTCGGGACAGGCGACTGGGGCTACACCTTC
CASSMSTVGTGDWGYTF
>.|TRBV29-1|.|TRBJ1-3
TGCAGCGTCCTCTCTGGAAACACCATATATTTT
CSVLSGNTIYF
>.|TRBV9|.|TRBJ1-2
TGTGCCAGCAGCCCCCGAGGGGAGGGTGGCTATGGCTACACCTTC
CASSPRGEGGYGYTF
>.|TRBV29-1|.|TRBJ2-1
TGCAGCGTTCGGGACAATGAGCAGTTCTTC
CSVRDNEQFF
>TRBD1|TRBV27|.|TRBJ1-2
TGTGCCAGCAGGTCGACAGGGGGCGATAACTATGGCTACACCTTC
CASRSTGGDNYGYTF
>.|TRBV25-1|.|TRBJ1-2
TGTGCCAGCAGTACAGGAGCTCTATCTTTCTTC
CASSTGALSFF
>TRBD2|TRBV5-6|.|TRBJ2-3
TGTGCCAGCAGCCTAAGCACCGGGGGGGCAGATACGCAGTATTTT
CASSLSTGGADTQYF
>TRBD2|TRBV6-5|.|TRBJ2-3
TGTGCCAGCAGTTCCGAACTAGCGGGTACGCAGTATTTT
CASSSELAGTQYF
>TRBD1|TRBV4-2|few|TRBJ2-3
TGTGCCAGCAGCCAAGCCGACAGGGTAACAGATACGCAGTATTTT
CASSQADRVTDTQYF
>.|TRBV30|.|TRBJ1-5
TGTGCCTGGAGTGGAGGTGTGGGGGATCAGCCCCAGCATTTT
CAWSGGVGDQPQHF
>TRBD1|TRBV2|few|TRBJ1-1
TGTGCCAGCAGTGACGAGACAGGGAAAGCTTTCTTT
CASSDETGKAFF
>TRBD1|TRBV5-1|.|TRBJ2-7
TGCGCCAGCAGCTTGGGTGGACAGGGCACCGAGCAGTACTTC
CASSLGGQGTEQYF
>.|TRBV7-2|.|TRBJ1-2
TGTGCCAGCAGCGTACAGGGAAGGGCCTATGGCTACACCTTC
CASSVQGRAYGYTF
>.|TRBV19|.|TRBJ2-7
TGTGCCAGTAGCCTAGGGACATCTACCTACGAGCAGTACTTC
CASSLGTSTYEQYF
>.|TRBV23-1|.|TRBJ1-5
TGCGCCAGCAGACTAGAATGGGGGTACGGGCAGCCCCAGCATTTT
CASRLEWGYGQPQHF
>.|TRBV5-1|.|TRBJ2-3
TGCGCCAGCTCAGTTAGCACAGATACGCAGTATTTT
CASSVSTDTQYF
>TRBD2|TRBV7-6|.|TRBJ2-5
TGTGCCAGCAGCTCTAGCGGGGGGGCCGGAAAGACCCAGTACTTC
CASSSSGGAGKTQYF
>TRBD1|TRBV4-3|few|TRBJ1-5
TGCGCCAGCAGCACGCGGACAGGGCGAAATCAGCCCCAGCATTTT
CASSTRTGRNQPQHF
>.|TRBV29-1|.|TRBJ2-7
TGCAGCGCTTCCAGAGGTTCTAGCACCTACGAGCAGTACTTC
CSASRGSSTYEQYF
>.|TRBV7-2|.|TRBJ2-3
TGTGCCAGCAGCGGACTACCGAGGAGGGCAGATACGCAGTATTTT
CASSGLPRRADTQYF
>.|TRBV7-9|once|TRBJ2-7
TGTGCCAGCAGCGCACTCTACGAGCAGTACTTC
CASSALYEQYF
>.|TRBV9|.|TRBJ2-3
TGTGCCAGCAGCGCGACTGGCACAGATACGCAGTATTTT
CASSATGTDTQYF
>.|TRBV5-1|.|TRBJ2-1
TGCGCCAGCAGTCCAAATCGACTAGAGCAGTTCTTC
CASSPNRLEQFF
>.|TRBV18|few|TRBJ2-3
TGTGCCAGCTCACCTTTGACTAGCACAGATACGCAGTATTTT
CASSPLTSTDTQYF
>.|TRBV30|.|TRBJ1-2
TGTGCCTGGTCCCGGACGGTGAACTATGGCTACACCTTC
CAWSRTVNYGYTF
>TRBD1|TRBV14|.|TRBJ2-7
TGTGCCAGCAGCCAACAACGAGGGACAGGGGCCTACGAGCAGTACTTC
CASSQQRGTGAYEQYF
>TRBD1|TRBV29-1|once|TRBJ2-7
TGCAGCGCCCGACAGGGTTCCTACGAGCAGTACTTC
CSARQGSYEQYF
>TRBD1|TRBV13|.|TRBJ1-2
TGTGCCAGCAGCACACGGACAGGGAGAGACTATGGCTACACCTTC
CASSTRTGRDYGYTF
>.|TRBV29-1|.|TRBJ1-2
TGCAGCGTCTTAGGAGACTATGGCTACACCTTC
CSVLGDYGYTF
>.|TRBV30|.|TRBJ1-1
TGTGCCGGAGGGGGGGACACTGAAGCTTTCTTT
CAGGGDTEAFF
>.|TRBV7-2|.|TRBJ2-6
TGTGCCAGCAGCCCCGGCGGTTTCCCCGGGGCCAACGTCCTGACTTTC
CASSPGGFPGANVLTF
>TRBD1|TRBV30|few|TRBJ1-5
TGTGCCTGGGACAGGGGGAGCAATCAGCCCCAGCATTTT
CAWDRGSNQPQHF
>TRBD1|TRBV30|few|TRBJ2-5
TGTGCCTGGAGACGACAGGGCCAAGAGACCCAGTACTTC
CAWRRQGQETQYF
>.|TRBV5-1|.|TRBJ1-6
TGCGCCAGCAGCTTTGACCAGAGCTCCTATAATTCACCCCTCCACTTT
CASSFDQSSYNSPLHF
>.|TRBV7-8|once|TRBJ1-5
TGTGCCAGCAGCTTAGGGGCAGGGTTATATCAGCCCCAGCATTTT
CASSLGAGLYQPQHF
>.|TRBV30|.|TRBJ1-6
TGTGCCTGGAGTGTATCGGGGAATTCACCCCTCCACTTT
CAWSVSGNSPLHF